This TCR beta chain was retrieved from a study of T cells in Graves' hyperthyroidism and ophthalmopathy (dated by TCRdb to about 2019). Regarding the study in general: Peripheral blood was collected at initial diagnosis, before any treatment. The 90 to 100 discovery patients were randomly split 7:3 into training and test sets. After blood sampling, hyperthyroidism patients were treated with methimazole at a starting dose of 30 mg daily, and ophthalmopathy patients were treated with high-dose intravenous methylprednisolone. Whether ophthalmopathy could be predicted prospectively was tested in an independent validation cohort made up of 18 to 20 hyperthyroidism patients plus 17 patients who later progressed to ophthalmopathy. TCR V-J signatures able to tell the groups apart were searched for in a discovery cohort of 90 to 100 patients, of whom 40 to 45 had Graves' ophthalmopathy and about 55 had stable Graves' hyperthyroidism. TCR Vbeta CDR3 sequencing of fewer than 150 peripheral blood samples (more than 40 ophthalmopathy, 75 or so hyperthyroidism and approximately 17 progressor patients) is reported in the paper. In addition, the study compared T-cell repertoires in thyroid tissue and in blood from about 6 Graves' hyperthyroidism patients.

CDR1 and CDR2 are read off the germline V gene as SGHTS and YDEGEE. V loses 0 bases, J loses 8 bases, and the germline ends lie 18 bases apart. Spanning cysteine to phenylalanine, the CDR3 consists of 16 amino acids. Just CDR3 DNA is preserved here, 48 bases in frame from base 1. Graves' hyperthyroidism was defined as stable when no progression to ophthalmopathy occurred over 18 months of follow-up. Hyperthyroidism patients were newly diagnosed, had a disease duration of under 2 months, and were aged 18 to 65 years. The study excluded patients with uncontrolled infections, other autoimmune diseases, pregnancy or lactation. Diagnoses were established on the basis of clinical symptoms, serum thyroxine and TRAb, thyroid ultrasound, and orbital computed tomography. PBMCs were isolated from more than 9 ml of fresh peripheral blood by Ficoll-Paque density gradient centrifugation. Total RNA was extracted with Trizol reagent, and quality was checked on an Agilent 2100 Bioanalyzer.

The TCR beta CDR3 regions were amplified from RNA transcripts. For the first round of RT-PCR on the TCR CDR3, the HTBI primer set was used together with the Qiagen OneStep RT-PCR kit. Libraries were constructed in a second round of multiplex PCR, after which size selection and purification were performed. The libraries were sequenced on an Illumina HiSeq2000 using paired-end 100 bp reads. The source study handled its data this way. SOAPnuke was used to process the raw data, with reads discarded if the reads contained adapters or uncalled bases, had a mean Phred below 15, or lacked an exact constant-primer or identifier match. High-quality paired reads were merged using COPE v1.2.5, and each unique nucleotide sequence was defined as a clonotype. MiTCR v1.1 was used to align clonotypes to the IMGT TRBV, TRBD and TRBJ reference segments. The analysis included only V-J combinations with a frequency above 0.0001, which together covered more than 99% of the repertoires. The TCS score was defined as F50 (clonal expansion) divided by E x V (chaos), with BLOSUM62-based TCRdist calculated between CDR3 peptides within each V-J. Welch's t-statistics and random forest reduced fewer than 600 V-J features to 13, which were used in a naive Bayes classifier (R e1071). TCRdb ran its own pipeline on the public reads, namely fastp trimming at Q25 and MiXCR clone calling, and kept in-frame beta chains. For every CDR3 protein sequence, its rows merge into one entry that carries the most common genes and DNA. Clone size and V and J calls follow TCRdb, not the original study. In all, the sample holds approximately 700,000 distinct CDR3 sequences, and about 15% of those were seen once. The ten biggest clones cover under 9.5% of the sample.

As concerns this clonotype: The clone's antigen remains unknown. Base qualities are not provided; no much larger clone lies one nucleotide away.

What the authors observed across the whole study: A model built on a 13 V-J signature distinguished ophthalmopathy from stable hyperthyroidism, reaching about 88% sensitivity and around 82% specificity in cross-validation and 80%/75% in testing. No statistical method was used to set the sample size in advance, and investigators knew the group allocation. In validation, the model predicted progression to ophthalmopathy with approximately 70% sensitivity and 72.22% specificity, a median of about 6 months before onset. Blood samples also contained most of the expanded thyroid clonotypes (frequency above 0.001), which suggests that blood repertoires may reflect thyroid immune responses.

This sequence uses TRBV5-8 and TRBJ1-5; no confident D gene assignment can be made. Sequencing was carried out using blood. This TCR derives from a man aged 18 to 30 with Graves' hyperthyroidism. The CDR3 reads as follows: CASSLASEHPTEPQHF. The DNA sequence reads TGTGCCAGCAGCTTGGCCAGCGAACATCCAACGGAGCCCCAGCATTTT. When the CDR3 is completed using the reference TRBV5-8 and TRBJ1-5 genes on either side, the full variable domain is EAGVTQSPTHLIKTRGQQATLRCSPISGHTSVYWYQQALGLGLQFLLWYDEGEERNRGNFPPRFSGRQFPNYSSELNVNALELEDSALYLCASSLASEHPTEPQHFGDGTRLSIL.